Below are 20 T cell receptor beta chains sequenced from a single sample in a study of T cells in tuberculosis. Here immunoSEQ multiplex PCR was the method, and the copy in TCRdb shows in-frame clones only, minus some. Here the sample spans roughly 41,000 clones, about 94% being singletons. Sequenced material: PBMCs. The receptors come from a donor between 10 and 35 years old with latent tuberculosis or without tuberculosis infection. Some clones in this sample may be carry-over from other donors' samples.

The chain couples TRBV14 to TRBJ1-2; 12 nucleotides align to TRBD1. The CDR3 contains 16 residues. V gave up 1 base and J gave up 8 bases; unmatched junction bases: 8. CDR1 SGHDN and CDR2 FVKESK come from the germline V gene. For the CDR3, the DNA is TGTGCCAGCAGCCAAGGAAGAGGGACAGGGGGCAGAGGCTACACCTTC. As protein: CASSQGRGTGGRGYTF. The whole variable domain, filled in from reference TRBV14 and TRBJ1-2, reads EAGVTQFPSHSVIEKGQTVTLRCDPISGHDNLYWYRRVMGKEIKFLLHFVKESKQDESGMPNNRFLAERTGGTYSTLKVQPAELEDSGVYFCASSQGRGTGGRGYTFGSGTRLTVV.

The CDR3 coding sequence is TGTGCCAGCAGCTTACTCCGCAAGGCGGGGGAAAAACTGTTTTTT. It codes for CASSLLRKAGEKLFF. V is TRBV13 and J is TRBJ1-4; no firm D call. V lost 2 bases and J lost 8, with 15 bases in between. CDR3 length equals 15 residues. CDR1 and CDR2 from the germline V gene are PRHDT and FYEKMQ (reference sequence).

J is TRBJ1-1 and V is TRBV7-9, with D tentatively TRBD1 (6 bases). The CDR3 has 15 residues. CDR1 and CDR2 from the germline V gene are SEHNR and FQNEAQ (reference sequence). Trimming left V 5 bases short and J 0 bases short, with 13 bases between. The CDR3 DNA reads as TGTGCCAGCAGCCGACAAGGACAGCTGAACACTGAAGCTTTCTTT. Translating gives CASSRQGQLNTEAFF.

This clone has just one count. This chain uses TRBV19 with TRBJ1-6, with TRBD1 identical over 7 bases. The CDR3 totals 18 residues. Germline assignment: CDR1 LNHDA and CDR2 SQIVND (reference sequence). V lost 2 bases, J lost 8 bases, and 15 bases stayed unmatched. The CDR3 here is CASSISVLLGQLDSPLHF. CDR3 sequence (DNA): TGTGCCAGTAGTATAAGTGTTCTTTTGGGACAGTTAGATTCACCCCTCCACTTT.

The chain employs TRBV27 and TRBJ2-7; 10 bases map to TRBD1. With 6 bases clipped from V and 0 bases from J, the junction kept 5 bases outside the gene matches. The CDR3 spans 15 residues. Germline V gene sequence: CDR1 MNHEY, CDR2 SMNVEV (reference sequence). The CDR3 coding sequence is TGTGCCAGCAGCCTTCGACAGGGGGCCTCCTACGAGCAGTACTTC. Translated: CASSLRQGASYEQYF.

The J gene is TRBJ1-1, the V gene TRBV18; 7 bases agree with TRBD1. The ends lost 2 bases at V and 5 bases at J; junction bases unmatched: 5. The CDR3 sequence is 14 residues long. Germline CDR1 KGHSH, CDR2 LQKENI. The CDR3 region has the DNA TGTGCCAGCTCACCAAATACAGGGGATACTGAAGCTTTCTTT. It yields the protein CASSPNTGDTEAFF.

This chain uses TRBV30 with TRBJ2-6; weak D call: TRBD1 (5 bases). V lost 4 bases and J 0 bases, leaving 10 bases between the germline ends. Germline lookup yields CDR1 GTSNPN and CDR2 SVGIG (reference sequence). This CDR3 region has 15 residues. The CDR3 DNA follows: TGTGCCTGGACCAGGACAAGCTCTGGGGCCAACGTCCTGACTTTC. Protein product: CAWTRTSSGANVLTF.

With regard to this clone: At one boundary the junction diverges from the germline segment, which might be a read error. V gene TRBV5-8 combines with J gene TRBJ1-4; 9 positions agree with TRBD1. Germline V gives CDR1 SGHTS, CDR2 YDEGEE. CDR3 length equals 15 residues. The DNA for the CDR3 is TGTGCCAGCAGCGGCCTGGGACAGGGACTTGAACAACTGTTTTTT. It yields the protein CASSGLGQGLEQLFF.

The chain is built from TRBV11-2 and TRBJ1-5; D unclear. The germline V gene encodes CDR1 SGHAT and CDR2 FQNNGV. Trimming pared 3 bases from V and 0 bases from J, leaving 9 bases between. The CDR3 is made up of 15 amino acids. The CDR3 reads CASSFTSYSNQPQHF. The CDR3 DNA sequence: TGTGCCAGCAGCTTCACAAGTTATAGCAATCAGCCCCAGCATTTT.

J is TRBJ1-2 and V is TRBV5-1, with a tentative D call TRBD1 (6 bases). V dropped 1 base and J dropped 0 bases, with 13 bases sitting between them. The CDR3 runs to 16 residues. CDR1 and CDR2 from the germline V gene are SGHRS and YFSETQ. The DNA for the CDR3 is TGCGCCAGCAGCTTGCGGGGGGCCCTATCTAACTATGGCTACACCTTC. The encoded protein is CASSLRGALSNYGYTF. Combining the CDR3 with reference TRBV5-1 and TRBJ1-2 gives the whole variable domain KAGVTQTPRYLIKTRGQQVTLSCSPISGHRSVSWYQQTPGQGLQFLFEYFSETQRNKGNFPGRFSGRQFSNSRSEMNVSTLELGDSALYLCASSLRGALSNYGYTFGSGTRLTVV.

This chain connects TRBV14 to TRBJ1-4; weak D call: TRBD1 (5 bases). Germline V gene lookup returns CDR1 SGHDN and CDR2 FVKESK. The CDR3 length is 15 residues. V gave up 1 base and J gave up 0 bases, with 6 bases separating them. The CDR3 is CASSQAGATNEKLFF. The DNA of the CDR3 is TGTGCCAGCAGCCAAGCGGGGGCAACTAATGAAAAACTGTTTTTT. Based on the CDR3 plus reference TRBV14 and TRBJ1-4, the full variable domain is EAGVTQFPSHSVIEKGQTVTLRCDPISGHDNLYWYRRVMGKEIKFLLHFVKESKQDESGMPNNRFLAERTGGTYSTLKVQPAELEDSGVYFCASSQAGATNEKLFFGSGTQLSVL.

A note on this clone: The same CDR3 can be traced to other DNA sequences in this sample. V is TRBV25-1 and J is TRBJ1-4; 8 bases align to TRBD1. CDR3 length: 15 residues. The junction had 5 bases not matched to a gene; V was cut back by 4 bases and J by 4 bases. Germline V gene lookup returns CDR1 MGHDK and CDR2 SYGVNS. CDR3 nucleotide sequence: TGTGCCAGCAGTGCACGGACAGGGAGTAATGAAAAACTGTTTTTT. Translation: CASSARTGSNEKLFF.

This chain links TRBV13 with TRBJ2-2, with D possibly matching TRBD2 (6 bases). The CDR3 consists of 15 residues. Germline lookup yields CDR1 PRHDT and CDR2 FYEKMQ (reference sequence). V lost 5 bases and J lost 7, with 17 bases in between. Written as DNA, the CDR3 is TGTGCCAGCAGCCTACTCCTTGACGGGGGCGGGGAGCTGTTTTTT. This translates into CASSLLLDGGGELFF.

The chain combines TRBV29-1 with TRBJ1-1; no firm D call. Germline loops: CDR1 SQVTM, CDR2 ANQGSEA. V was trimmed by 3 bases and J by 1 base, leaving 9 bases between them. CDR3 length: 13 amino acids. CDR3 DNA sequence: TGCAGCGTTGACCCGGGAGCGAACACTGAAGCTTTCTTT. Protein sequence: CSVDPGANTEAFF.

CDR3 amino acids: CAWSAARGSDGYTF. The CDR3 bases are TGTGCCTGGAGTGCGGCTCGGGGTTCGGATGGCTACACCTTC. The V call is TRBV30, the J call TRBJ1-2; D remains ambiguous. The V end was cut by 1 base, the J end by 6 bases, with 15 bases between. CDR3 length: 14 amino acids. The germline CDR1 and CDR2 sequences are GTSNPN and SVGIG (reference sequence). Variable domain in full (rest from reference TRBV30 and TRBJ1-2): SQTIHQWPATLVQPVGSPLSLECTVEGTSNPNLYWYRQAAGRGLQLLFYSVGIGQISSEVPQNLSASRPQDRQFILSSKKLLLSDSGFYLCAWSAARGSDGYTFGSGTRLTVV.

The V call is TRBV7-8, the J call TRBJ2-3; 7 bases are shared with TRBD2. Germline trimming cut 5 bases from V and 6 bases from J; bases unmatched to any gene: 17. Germline V gene sequence: CDR1 SGHVS, CDR2 FQNEAQ. The CDR3 is made up of 17 amino acids. CDR3 sequence: CASSRSHLAGAGDTQYF. CDR3 nucleotide sequence: TGTGCCAGCAGCCGTTCACACTTAGCGGGCGCGGGGGATACGCAGTATTTT.

This sequence joins TRBV5-1 and TRBJ2-1; TRBD2 aligns across 9 bases. With 4 bases clipped from V and 3 bases from J, the junction kept 8 bases outside the gene matches. This CDR3 spans 16 amino acids. Germline loops: CDR1 SGHRS, CDR2 YFSETQ. CDR3: CASSLGLASLYNEQFF. In DNA form, the CDR3 reads TGCGCCAGCAGCCTGGGACTAGCCAGTCTCTACAATGAGCAGTTCTTC.

The chain recombines TRBV10-1 with TRBJ1-1; D unclear. The CDR3 covers 14 residues. V lost 4 bases and J lost 2, with 11 bases in between. The V gene's germline CDR1 is WNHNN and CDR2 SYGVQD (reference sequence). CDR3 sequence (DNA): TGCGCCAGCAGTGCGAACACCATCAACACTGAAGCTTTCTTT. Translating gives CASSANTINTEAFF.

The V and J genes are TRBV19 and TRBJ2-7, with 8 bases that match TRBD2. Germline loops: CDR1 LNHDA, CDR2 SQIVND (reference sequence). This CDR3 is built from 15 residues. V was clipped by 2 bases and J by 5 bases; unmatched bases: 8. The CDR3 bases are TGTGCCAGTAGTATAATCCCGGGGGGGCTCGACGAGCAGTACTTC. It is translated as CASSIIPGGLDEQYF.

The V and J genes are TRBV4-3 and TRBJ2-7; D is unresolved. The V gene lost 0 bases and the J gene lost 4 bases, with 16 bases spanning the gap. There are 16 residues in the CDR3. CDR1 and CDR2 from the germline V gene are LGHNA and YSLEER. In DNA, the CDR3 is TGCGCCAGCAGCCAAGATAGGCTTACTCCGGGTTACGAGCAGTACTTC. Amino acids: CASSQDRLTPGYEQYF.